The 14 T cell receptor beta chains listed next were all sequenced from one sample in a study of shared clonotypes between healthy human individuals. Measured with immunoSEQ multiplex PCR; TCRdb has only the in-frame clones, and not every one. The sample records about 1.5 million clones, roughly 97% being singletons. The sequencing sample was made of naive CD4+ T cells sorted from blood. Regarding subset: CD45RA+ positively selected. Receptors originate from a man between 25 and 39 years old in good health.

J is TRBJ2-7 and V is TRBV29-1; maybe TRBD1 (5 bases). V was cut by 3 bases and J by 2 bases, with 8 bases left in between. CDR3 length: 12 residues. Germline V gene data show CDR1 as SQVTM and CDR2 as ANQGSEA. CDR3 region: CSVDQGPYEQYF. CDR3 sequence (DNA): TGCAGCGTTGATCAGGGCCCCTACGAGCAGTACTTC.

V usage is TRBV18 and J usage is TRBJ1-2; perhaps TRBD1 as D (6 bases). V was trimmed by 1 base and J by 3 bases, leaving 12 bases between them. In germline, CDR1 is KGHSH, CDR2 LQKENI. This CDR3 spans 15 amino acids. The CDR3 coding sequence is TGTGCCAGCTCACCACTTCCGAGGGGGGACTATGGCTACACCTTC. Protein: CASSPLPRGDYGYTF.

This clone was seen a single time. The chain employs TRBV2 and TRBJ2-3; possibly TRBD2 for D (6 bases). Germline V lookup: CDR1 SNHLY, CDR2 FYNNEI. The CDR3 is 15 amino acids. Deletions cut 6 bases from V and 1 base from J, with 14 bases between. For the CDR3, the DNA is TGTGCCAGCAGCCAGAGAAGCGGGCGCACAGATACGCAGTATTTT. It encodes CASSQRSGRTDTQYF.

The V gene is TRBV6-1, the J gene TRBJ1-1; the D is unclear. This CDR3 region has 12 residues. Trimming shortened V by 3 bases and J by 3 bases, and 5 bases separated the two germline ends. The germline CDR1 and CDR2 sequences are MNHNS and SASEGT. CDR3 nucleotide sequence: TGTGCCAGCAGTGACGCGGACACTGAAGCTTTCTTT. Translation: CASSDADTEAFF.

The chain recombines TRBV4-1 with TRBJ2-3, with D perhaps TRBD2 (6 bases). Trimming removed 4 bases from V and 4 bases from J, with 9 bases in between. This CDR3 is 13 amino acids long. The germline V gene has CDR1 MGHRA and CDR2 YSYEKL. Written as DNA, the CDR3 is TGCGCCAGCAGCCGGGACTTCCCAGATACGCAGTATTTT. It specifies CASSRDFPDTQYF.

The chain is built from TRBV10-2 and TRBJ2-1, with D hard to call. CDR1 WSHSY and CDR2 SAAADI come from the germline V gene. Trimming took 10 bases from V and 0 from J, leaving 10 bases between them. The CDR3 spans 13 residues. The DNA of the CDR3 is TGCGCCACCCGACTGGACTCCTACAATGAGCAGTTCTTC. This sequence encodes CATRLDSYNEQFF.

The CDR3: CASSPGASGSSYNEQFF. CDR3 bases: TGTGCCAGCTCACCCGGGGCTAGCGGGAGCTCCTACAATGAGCAGTTCTTC. This chain links TRBV18 with TRBJ2-1; 10 bases are shared with TRBD2. V was pared by 3 bases and J by 0 bases, with 5 bases of the junction left unmatched. The CDR3 sequence is 17 residues long. CDR1 is KGHSH, CDR2 LQKENI, per germline. The whole variable domain, remainder taken from reference TRBV18 and TRBJ2-1, is NAGVMQNPRHLVRRRGQEARLRCSPMKGHSHVYWYRQLPEEGLKFMVYLQKENIIDESGMPKERFSAEFPKEGPSILRIQQVVRGDSAAYFCASSPGASGSSYNEQFFGPGTRLTVL.

The chain links TRBV7-8 to TRBJ2-5, with D perhaps matching TRBD2 (6 bases). The CDR3 contains 16 residues. Germline CDR1 is SGHVS and CDR2 is FQNEAQ. Trimming took 5 bases from V and 3 from J, leaving 19 bases between them. The CDR3 sequence: CASSLGAGLPKETQYF. The CDR3, as DNA: TGTGCCAGCAGCCTAGGTGCGGGACTTCCGAAAGAGACCCAGTACTTC.

The V call is TRBV6-1, the J call TRBJ1-4; D unclear. Trimming stripped 6 bases from V and 6 bases from J, with 14 bases between. Per the germline V gene, CDR1 is MNHNS and CDR2 is SASEGT. This CDR3 has 14 amino acids. This CDR3 is CASSILVRDEKLFF. In DNA, the CDR3 is TGTGCCAGCAGCATCTTAGTTCGGGATGAAAAACTGTTTTTT.

V gene TRBV6-5 combines with J gene TRBJ2-1; D ambiguous. Germline V CDR1 and CDR2: MNHEY, SVGAGI. The CDR3 is 16 residues long. Between the trimmed V and J ends, which lost 0 bases and 0 bases, there was a span of 9 bases. CDR3: CASSYSTDPSYNEQFF. In DNA form, the CDR3 reads TGTGCCAGCAGTTACTCTACCGACCCCTCCTACAATGAGCAGTTCTTC.

The rearrangement joins TRBV11-2 to TRBJ2-1; 9 nucleotides match TRBD2. The CDR3 extends over 13 amino acids. V was pared by 3 bases and J by 7 bases, with 1 base of the junction left unmatched. Germline CDR1 SGHAT, CDR2 FQNNGV. This chain's CDR3 is CASSFAGGNEQFF. The CDR3 region has the DNA TGTGCCAGCAGCTTTGCGGGAGGGAATGAGCAGTTCTTC.

The chain couples TRBV5-6 to TRBJ2-3; 7 positions match TRBD2. Germline values: CDR1 SGHDT, CDR2 YYEEEE. With 0 bases clipped from V and 4 bases from J, the junction kept 8 bases outside the gene matches. This CDR3 has 16 amino acids. The CDR3 reads CASSLAGGVEADTQYF. The CDR3 DNA sequence: TGTGCCAGCAGCTTGGCTGGGGGGGTGGAGGCAGATACGCAGTATTTT.

This chain joins TRBV2 and TRBJ2-2; tentatively, D is TRBD1 (6 bases). Trimming cost V 6 bases and J 1 base, with 12 bases left between them. CDR3 size: 15 residues. Looked up from germline, CDR1 is SNHLY and CDR2 is FYNNEI. CDR3: CASRSRGVNTGELFF. The CDR3 region has the DNA TGTGCCAGCAGAAGCAGGGGAGTGAACACCGGGGAGCTGTTTTTT. The complete variable domain, with remaining parts taken from reference TRBV2 and TRBJ2-2, reads EPEVTQTPSHQVTQMGQEVILRCVPISNHLYFYWYRQILGQKVEFLVSFYNNEISEKSEIFDDQFSVERPDGSNFTLKIRSTKLEDSAMYFCASRSRGVNTGELFFGEGSRLTVL.

This chain links TRBV5-1 with TRBJ2-1, with 11 nucleotides matching TRBD1. The junction had 1 base not matched to a gene; V was cut back by 3 bases and J by 2 bases. The CDR3 has 15 residues. In germline, CDR1 is SGHRS, CDR2 YFSETQ. The CDR3 bases are TGCGCCAGCAGCTGGGACAGGGGGGCCTACAATGAGCAGTTCTTC. As protein: CASSWDRGAYNEQFF.